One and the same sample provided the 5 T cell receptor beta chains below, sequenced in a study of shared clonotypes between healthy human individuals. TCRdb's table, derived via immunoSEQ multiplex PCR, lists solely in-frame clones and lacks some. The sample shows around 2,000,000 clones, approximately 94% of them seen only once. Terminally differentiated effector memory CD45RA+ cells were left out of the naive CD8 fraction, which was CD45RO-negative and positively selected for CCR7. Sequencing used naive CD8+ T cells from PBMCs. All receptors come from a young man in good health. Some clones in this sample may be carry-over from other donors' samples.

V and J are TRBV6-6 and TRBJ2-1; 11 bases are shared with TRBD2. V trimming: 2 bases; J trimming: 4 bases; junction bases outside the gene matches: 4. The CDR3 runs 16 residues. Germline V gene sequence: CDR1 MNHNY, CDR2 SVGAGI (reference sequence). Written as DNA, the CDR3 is TGTGCCAGCAGTTACGGTGGGACTAGCGGATACAATGAGCAGTTCTTC. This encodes CASSYGGTSGYNEQFF.

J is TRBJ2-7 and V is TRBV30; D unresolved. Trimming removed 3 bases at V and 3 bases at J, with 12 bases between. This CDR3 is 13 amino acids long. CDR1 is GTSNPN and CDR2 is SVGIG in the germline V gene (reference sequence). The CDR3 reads CAWSPNAHYEQYF. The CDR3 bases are TGTGCCTGGAGCCCCAACGCCCACTACGAGCAGTACTTC.

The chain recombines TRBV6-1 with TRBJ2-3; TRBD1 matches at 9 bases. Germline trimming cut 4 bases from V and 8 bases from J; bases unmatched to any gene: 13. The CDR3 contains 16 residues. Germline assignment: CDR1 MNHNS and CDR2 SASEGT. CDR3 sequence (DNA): TGTGCCAGCAGTGCTTTGACAGGGGGACTTAGGGGTACGCAGTATTTT. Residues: CASSALTGGLRGTQYF.

The CDR3 here is CASTPDRANQPQHF. In nucleotides, the CDR3 is TGTGCCAGCACCCCGGACAGGGCTAATCAGCCCCAGCATTTT. V gene TRBV28 combines with J gene TRBJ1-5; TRBD1 matches at 8 bases. The ends lost 7 bases at V and 4 bases at J; junction bases unmatched: 6. Germline V gene data show CDR1 as MDHEN and CDR2 as SYDVKM. The CDR3 covers 14 residues.

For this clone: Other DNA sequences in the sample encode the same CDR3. The CDR3 region is CASSLGDNSYEQYF. The CDR3 DNA follows: TGTGCCAGCAGCTTGGGAGACAACTCCTACGAGCAGTACTTC. V gene TRBV5-6 combines with J gene TRBJ2-7; D gene ambiguous. The germline gives CDR1 SGHDT, CDR2 YYEEEE. The CDR3 runs to 14 residues. V lost 0 bases and J lost 0, with 7 bases in between.